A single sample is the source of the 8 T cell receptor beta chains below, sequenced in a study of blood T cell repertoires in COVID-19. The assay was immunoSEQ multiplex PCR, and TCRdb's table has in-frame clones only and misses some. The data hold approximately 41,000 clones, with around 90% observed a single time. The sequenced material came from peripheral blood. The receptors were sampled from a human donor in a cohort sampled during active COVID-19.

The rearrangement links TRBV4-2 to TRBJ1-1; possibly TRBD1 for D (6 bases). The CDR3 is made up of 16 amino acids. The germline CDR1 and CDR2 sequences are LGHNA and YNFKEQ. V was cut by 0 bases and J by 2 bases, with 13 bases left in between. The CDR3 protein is CASSQELGGANTEAFF. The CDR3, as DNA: TGTGCCAGCAGCCAAGAGTTAGGGGGGGCAAACACTGAAGCTTTCTTT.

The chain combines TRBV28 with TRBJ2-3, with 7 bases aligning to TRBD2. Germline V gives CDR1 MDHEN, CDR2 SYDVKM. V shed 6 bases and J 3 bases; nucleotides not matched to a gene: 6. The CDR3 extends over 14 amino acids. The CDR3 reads CASSPGLKTDTQYF. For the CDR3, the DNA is TGTGCCAGCAGCCCGGGACTAAAAACAGATACGCAGTATTTT.

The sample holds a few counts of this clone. The CDR3 spells CASSGTGITSGNTIYF. The CDR3 bases are TGTGCCAGCAGCGGCACAGGGATAACTTCTGGAAACACCATATATTTT. The chain is built from TRBV9 and TRBJ1-3; TRBD1 might be the D (6 bases). Germline V lookup: CDR1 SGDLS, CDR2 YYNGEE. The CDR3 length is 16 residues. The V gene lost 3 bases and the J gene lost 1 base, with 14 bases spanning the gap.

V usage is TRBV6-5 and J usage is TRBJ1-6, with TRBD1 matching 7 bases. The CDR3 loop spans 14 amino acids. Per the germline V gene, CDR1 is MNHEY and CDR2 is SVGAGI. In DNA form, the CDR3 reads TGTGCTCTAAGTGGGGGACAGTATAATTCACCCCTCCACTTT. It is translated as CALSGGQYNSPLHF.

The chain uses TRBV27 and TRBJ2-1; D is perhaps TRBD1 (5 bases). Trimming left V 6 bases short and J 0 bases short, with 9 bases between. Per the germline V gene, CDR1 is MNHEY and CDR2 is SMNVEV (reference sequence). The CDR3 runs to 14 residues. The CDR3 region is CASSRQPSYNEQFF. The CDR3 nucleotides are TGTGCCAGCAGCCGACAGCCCTCCTACAATGAGCAGTTCTTC.

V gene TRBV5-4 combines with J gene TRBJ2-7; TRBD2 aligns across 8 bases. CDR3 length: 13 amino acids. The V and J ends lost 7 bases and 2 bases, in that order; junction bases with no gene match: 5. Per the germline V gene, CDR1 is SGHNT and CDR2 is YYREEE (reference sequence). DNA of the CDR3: TGTGCCAGCCAGCGGGAGCCCACCTACGAGCAGTACTTC. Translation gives CASQREPTYEQYF.

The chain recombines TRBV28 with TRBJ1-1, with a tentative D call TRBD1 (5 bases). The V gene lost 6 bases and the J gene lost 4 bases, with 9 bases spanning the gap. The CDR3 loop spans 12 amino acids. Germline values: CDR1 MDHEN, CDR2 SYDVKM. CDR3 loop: CASSQGTTEAFF. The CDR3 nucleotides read TGTGCCAGCAGCCAGGGAACCACTGAAGCTTTCTTT.

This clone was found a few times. This CDR3 is CASGSLREQYF. CDR3 nucleotide sequence: TGTGCTAGTGGTTCGTTGAGAGAGCAGTACTTC. The V and J genes are TRBV12-5 and TRBJ2-7; D gene ambiguous. Trimming took off 4 bases at V and 7 bases at J, with 8 bases between the two ends. Germline CDR1 reads LGHNT; CDR2 reads FRNRAP. The CDR3 loop spans 11 amino acids.